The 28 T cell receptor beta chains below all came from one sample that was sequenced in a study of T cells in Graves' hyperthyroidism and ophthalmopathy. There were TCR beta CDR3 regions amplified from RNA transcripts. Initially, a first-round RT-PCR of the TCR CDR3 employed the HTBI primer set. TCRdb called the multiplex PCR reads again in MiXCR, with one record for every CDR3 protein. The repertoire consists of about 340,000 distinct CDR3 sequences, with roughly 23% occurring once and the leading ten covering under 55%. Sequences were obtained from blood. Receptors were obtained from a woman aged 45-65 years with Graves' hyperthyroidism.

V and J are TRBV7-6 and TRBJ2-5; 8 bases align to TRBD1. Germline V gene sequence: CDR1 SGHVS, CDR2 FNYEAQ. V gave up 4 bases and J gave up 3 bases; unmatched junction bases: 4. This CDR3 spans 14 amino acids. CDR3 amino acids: CASSSRTGKETQYF. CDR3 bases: TGTGCCAGCAGCTCACGGACAGGGAAAGAGACCCAGTACTTC. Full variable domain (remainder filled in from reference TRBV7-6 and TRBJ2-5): GAGVSQSPRYKVTKRGQDVALRCDPISGHVSLYWYRQALGQGPEFLTYFNYEAQQDKSGLPNDRFSAERPEGSISTLTIQRTEQRDSAMYRCASSSRTGKETQYFGPGTRLLVL.

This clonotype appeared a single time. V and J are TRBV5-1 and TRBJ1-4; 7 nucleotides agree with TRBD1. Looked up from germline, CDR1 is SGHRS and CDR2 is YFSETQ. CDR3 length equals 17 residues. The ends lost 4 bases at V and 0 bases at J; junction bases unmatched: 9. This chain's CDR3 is CASSPDRVWATNEKLFF. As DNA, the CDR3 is TGCGCCAGCAGCCCAGACAGGGTTTGGGCAACTAATGAAAAACTGTTTTTT.

The CDR3 loop reads CSGGDSYEQYF. The CDR3 nucleotides read TGCAGTGGCGGGGATTCCTACGAGCAGTACTTC. The V call is TRBV20-1, the J call TRBJ2-7; the D gene is possibly TRBD2 (6 bases). Trimming cost V 7 bases and J 1 base, with 8 bases left between them. Germline CDR1 reads DFQATT; CDR2 reads SNEGSKA (reference sequence). The CDR3 runs 11 residues.

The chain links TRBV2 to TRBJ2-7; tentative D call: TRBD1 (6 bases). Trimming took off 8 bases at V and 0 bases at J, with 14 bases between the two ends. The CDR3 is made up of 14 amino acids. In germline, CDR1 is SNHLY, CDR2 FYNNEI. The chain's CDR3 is CASRTGQYSYEQYF. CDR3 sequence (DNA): TGTGCCAGCCGAACCGGACAGTACTCCTACGAGCAGTACTTC.

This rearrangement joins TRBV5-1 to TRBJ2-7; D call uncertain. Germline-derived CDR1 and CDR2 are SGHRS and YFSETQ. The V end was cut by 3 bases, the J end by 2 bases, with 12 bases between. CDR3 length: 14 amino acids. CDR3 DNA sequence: TGCGCCAGCAGCTCCCGGACCCCGACCTACGAGCAGTACTTC. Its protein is CASSSRTPTYEQYF.

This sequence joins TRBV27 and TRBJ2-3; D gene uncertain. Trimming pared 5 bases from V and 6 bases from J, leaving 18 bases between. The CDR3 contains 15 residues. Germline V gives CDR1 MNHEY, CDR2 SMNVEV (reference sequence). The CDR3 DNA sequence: TGTGCCAGCAGTCGCGACCTCACCCGGGCTGATACGCAGTATTTT. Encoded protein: CASSRDLTRADTQYF.

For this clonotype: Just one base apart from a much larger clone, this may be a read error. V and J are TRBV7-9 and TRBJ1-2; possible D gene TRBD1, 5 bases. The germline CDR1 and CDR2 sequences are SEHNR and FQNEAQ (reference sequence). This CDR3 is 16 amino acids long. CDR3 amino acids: CASSLEQGPSGYGCTF. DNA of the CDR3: TGTGCCAGCAGCTTAGAGCAGGGCCCCAGCGGGTATGGCTGCACCTTC.

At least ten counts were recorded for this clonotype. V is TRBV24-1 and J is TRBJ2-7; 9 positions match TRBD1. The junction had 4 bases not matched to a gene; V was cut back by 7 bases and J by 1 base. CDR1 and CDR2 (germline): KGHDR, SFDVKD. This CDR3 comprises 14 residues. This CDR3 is CATSGTGRSYEQYF. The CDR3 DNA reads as TGTGCCACCAGCGGGACAGGGAGGTCCTACGAGCAGTACTTC.

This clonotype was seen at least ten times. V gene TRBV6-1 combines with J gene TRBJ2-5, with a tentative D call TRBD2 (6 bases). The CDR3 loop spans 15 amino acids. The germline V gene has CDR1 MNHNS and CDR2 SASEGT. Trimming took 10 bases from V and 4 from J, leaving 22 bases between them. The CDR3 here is CATTVGSRVGETQYF. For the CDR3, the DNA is TGTGCCACCACAGTCGGGAGCAGGGTTGGAGAGACCCAGTACTTC.

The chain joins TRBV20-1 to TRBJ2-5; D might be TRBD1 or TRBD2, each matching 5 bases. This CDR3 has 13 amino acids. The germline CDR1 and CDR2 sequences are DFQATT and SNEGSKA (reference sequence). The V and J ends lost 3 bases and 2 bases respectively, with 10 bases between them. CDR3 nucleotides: TGCAGTGCTAGTGGGGGAGCACAAGAGACCCAGTACTTC. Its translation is CSASGGAQETQYF.

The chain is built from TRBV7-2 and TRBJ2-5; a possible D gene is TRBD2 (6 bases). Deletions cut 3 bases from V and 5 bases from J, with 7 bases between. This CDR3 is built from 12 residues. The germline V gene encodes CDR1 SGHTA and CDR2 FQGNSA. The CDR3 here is CASSFLAETQYF. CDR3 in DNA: TGTGCCAGCAGCTTTCTAGCGGAGACCCAGTACTTC.

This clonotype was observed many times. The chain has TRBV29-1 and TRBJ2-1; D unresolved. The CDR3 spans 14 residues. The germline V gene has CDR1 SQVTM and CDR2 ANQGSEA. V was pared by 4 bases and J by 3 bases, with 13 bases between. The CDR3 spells CSVVVADVYNEQFF. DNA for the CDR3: TGCAGCGTTGTTGTTGCGGATGTCTACAATGAGCAGTTCTTC.

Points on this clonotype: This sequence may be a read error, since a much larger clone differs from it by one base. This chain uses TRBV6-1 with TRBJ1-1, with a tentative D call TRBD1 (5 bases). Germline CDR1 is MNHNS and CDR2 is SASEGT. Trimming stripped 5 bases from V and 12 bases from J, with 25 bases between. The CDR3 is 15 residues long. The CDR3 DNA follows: TGTGCCAGCAGTCACGACCCAAGACGGGGGGTTGTGTCTTTCTTT. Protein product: CASSHDPRRGVVSFF.

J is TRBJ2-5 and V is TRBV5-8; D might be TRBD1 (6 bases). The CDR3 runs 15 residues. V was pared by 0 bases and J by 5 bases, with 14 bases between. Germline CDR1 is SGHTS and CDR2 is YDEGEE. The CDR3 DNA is TGTGCCAGCAGCTTGGATGGCAGTAGGGGGGAGACCCAGTACTTC. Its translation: CASSLDGSRGETQYF.

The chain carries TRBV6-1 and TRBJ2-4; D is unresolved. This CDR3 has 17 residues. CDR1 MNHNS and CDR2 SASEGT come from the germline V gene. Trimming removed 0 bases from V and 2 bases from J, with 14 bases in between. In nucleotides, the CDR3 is TGTGCCAGCAGTGAAGCACAATGGACCGACACCAAAAACATTCAGTACTTC. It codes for CASSEAQWTDTKNIQYF.

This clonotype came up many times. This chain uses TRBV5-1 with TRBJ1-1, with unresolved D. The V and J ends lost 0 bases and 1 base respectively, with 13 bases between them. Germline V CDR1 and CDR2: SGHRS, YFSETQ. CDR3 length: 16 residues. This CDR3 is CASSLVAGASNTEAFF. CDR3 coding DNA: TGCGCCAGCAGCTTGGTGGCAGGCGCCTCGAACACTGAAGCTTTCTTT.

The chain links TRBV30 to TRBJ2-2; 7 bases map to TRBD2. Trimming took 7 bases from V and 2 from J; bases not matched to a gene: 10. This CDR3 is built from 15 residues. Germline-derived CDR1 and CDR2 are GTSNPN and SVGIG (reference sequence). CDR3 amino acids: CASVPAGDNTGELFF. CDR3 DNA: TGTGCCTCGGTTCCGGCGGGAGATAACACCGGGGAGCTGTTTTTT.

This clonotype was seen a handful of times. The CDR3 spells CASSSTGSYGYTF. The CDR3 DNA reads TGTGCCAGCAGCTCAACAGGATCGTATGGCTACACCTTC. This chain links TRBV5-6 with TRBJ1-2, with D possibly matching TRBD1 (5 bases). The germline gives CDR1 SGHDT, CDR2 YYEEEE. Trimming took off 3 bases at V and 5 bases at J, with 11 bases between the two ends. The CDR3 is 13 amino acids.

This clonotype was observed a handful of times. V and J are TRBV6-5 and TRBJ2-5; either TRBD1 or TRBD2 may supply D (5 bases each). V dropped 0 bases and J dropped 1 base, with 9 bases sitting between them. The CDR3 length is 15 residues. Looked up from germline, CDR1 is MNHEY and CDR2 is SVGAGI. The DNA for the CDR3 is TGTGCCAGCAGTTACTCCTTCGGGGCCCAAGAGACCCAGTACTTC. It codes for CASSYSFGAQETQYF.

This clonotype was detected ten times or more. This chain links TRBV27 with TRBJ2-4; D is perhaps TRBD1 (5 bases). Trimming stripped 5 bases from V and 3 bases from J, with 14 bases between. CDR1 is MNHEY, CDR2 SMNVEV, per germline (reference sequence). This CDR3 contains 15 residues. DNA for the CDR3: TGTGCCAGCAGTGGTTTAGGGGATGACAAAAACATTCAGTACTTC. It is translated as CASSGLGDDKNIQYF.

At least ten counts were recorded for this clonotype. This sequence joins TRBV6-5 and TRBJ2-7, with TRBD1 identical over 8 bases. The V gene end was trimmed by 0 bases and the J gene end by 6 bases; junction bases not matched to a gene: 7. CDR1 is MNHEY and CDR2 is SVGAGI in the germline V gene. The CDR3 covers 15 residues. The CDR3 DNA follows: TGTGCCAGCAGTTACTCGAAGGCAGGGGGCGGCGAGCAGTACTTC. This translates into CASSYSKAGGGEQYF.

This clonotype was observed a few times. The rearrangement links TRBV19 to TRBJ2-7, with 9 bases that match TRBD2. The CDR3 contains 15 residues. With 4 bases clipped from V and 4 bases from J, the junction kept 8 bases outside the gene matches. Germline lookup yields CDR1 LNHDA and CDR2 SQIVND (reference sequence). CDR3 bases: TGTGCCAGTAGTAGCACCGGGACTAGCAAATACGAGCAGTACTTC. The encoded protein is CASSSTGTSKYEQYF.

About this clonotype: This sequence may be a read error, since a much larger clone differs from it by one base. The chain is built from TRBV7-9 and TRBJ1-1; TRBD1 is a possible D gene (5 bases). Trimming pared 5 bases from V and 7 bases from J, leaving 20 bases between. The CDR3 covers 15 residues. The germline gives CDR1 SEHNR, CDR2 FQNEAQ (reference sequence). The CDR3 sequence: CASSVGRGIHIEAFF. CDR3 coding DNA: TGTGCCAGCAGCGTCGGTAGGGGCATCCACATTGAAGCTTTCTTT. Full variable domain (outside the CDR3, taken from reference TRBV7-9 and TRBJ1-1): DTGVSQNPRHKITKRGQNVTFRCDPISEHNRLYWYRQTLGQGPEFLTYFQNEAQLEKSRLLSDRFSAERPKGSFSTLEIQRTEQGDSAMYLCASSVGRGIHIEAFFGQGTRLTVV.

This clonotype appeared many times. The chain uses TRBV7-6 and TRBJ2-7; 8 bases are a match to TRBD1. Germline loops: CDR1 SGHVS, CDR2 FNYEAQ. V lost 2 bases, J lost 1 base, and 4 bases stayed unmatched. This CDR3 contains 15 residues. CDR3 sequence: CASSLQGQGSYEQYF. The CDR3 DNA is TGTGCCAGCAGCTTACAAGGACAGGGATCCTACGAGCAGTACTTC.

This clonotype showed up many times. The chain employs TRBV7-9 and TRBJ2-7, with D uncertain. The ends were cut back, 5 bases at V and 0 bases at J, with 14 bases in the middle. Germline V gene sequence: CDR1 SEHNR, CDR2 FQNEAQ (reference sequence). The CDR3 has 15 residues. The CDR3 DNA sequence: TGTGCCAGCAGCCCCATCCGCGGATCCTCCTACGAGCAGTACTTC. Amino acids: CASSPIRGSSYEQYF. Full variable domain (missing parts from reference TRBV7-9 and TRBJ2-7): DTGVSQNPRHKITKRGQNVTFRCDPISEHNRLYWYRQTLGQGPEFLTYFQNEAQLEKSRLLSDRFSAERPKGSFSTLEIQRTEQGDSAMYLCASSPIRGSSYEQYFGPGTRLTVT.

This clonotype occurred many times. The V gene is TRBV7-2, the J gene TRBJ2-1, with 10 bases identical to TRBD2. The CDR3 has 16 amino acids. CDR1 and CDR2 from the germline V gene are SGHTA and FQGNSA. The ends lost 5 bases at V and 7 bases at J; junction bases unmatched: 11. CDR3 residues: CASSASLLAGQNEQFF. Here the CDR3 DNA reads TGTGCCAGCAGCGCCTCTCTACTAGCGGGACAGAATGAGCAGTTCTTC. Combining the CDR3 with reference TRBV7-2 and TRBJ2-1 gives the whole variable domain GAGVSQSPSNKVTEKGKDVELRCDPISGHTALYWYRQSLGQGLEFLIYFQGNSAPDKSGLPSDRFSAERTGGSVSTLTIQRTQQEDSAVYLCASSASLLAGQNEQFFGPGTRLTVL.

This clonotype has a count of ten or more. Written as DNA, the CDR3 is TGCGCCAGCAGCTTGGAGGGGGCAGTTGGCTACACCTTC. Translating it yields CASSLEGAVGYTF. V usage is TRBV5-1 and J usage is TRBJ1-2; TRBD1 matches 7 bases. The CDR3 totals 13 residues. In germline, CDR1 is SGHRS, CDR2 YFSETQ. The ends lost 0 bases at V and 7 bases at J; junction bases unmatched: 3.

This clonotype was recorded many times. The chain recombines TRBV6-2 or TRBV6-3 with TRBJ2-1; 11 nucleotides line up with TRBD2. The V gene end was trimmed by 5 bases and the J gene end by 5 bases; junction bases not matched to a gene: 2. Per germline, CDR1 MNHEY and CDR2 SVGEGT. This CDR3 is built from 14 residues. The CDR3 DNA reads TGTGCCAGCAGTCGACTAGCGGGAAACAATGAGCAGTTCTTC. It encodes CASSRLAGNNEQFF.